This entry features one TCR beta chain sequence. Its cognate antigen is unknown. This entry comes from a study of OX40 agonist ivuxolimab in advanced cancers. Study information: Eligibility admitted prior anti-PD-1, anti-PD-L1 or anti-CTLA-4 therapy; about 42% had some. Partial responses were recorded for three patients, including one with hepatocellular carcinoma and two with cutaneous melanoma. Findings of the study overall: Low clonal expansion, among the lowest seen, marked partial responders at 0.1-3.0 mg/kg.

The CDR3 sequence is 14 residues long. The V end was cut by 0 bases, the J end by 8 bases, with 12 bases between. Germline CDR1 reads SGHRS; CDR2 reads YFSETQ. Using immunoSEQ multiplex PCR, the repertoire was profiled, and TCRdb retains in-frame clones only, with some absent. The sample includes tens of thousands of clones, 85% of them seen just once. The rearrangement joins TRBV5-1 to TRBJ2-1; D is undetermined. The sequencing here drew on CD4+ or CD8+ T cells sorted from blood, taken in a trial of the OX40 agonist ivuxolimab. The clonotype originates from an adult with an advanced solid tumor such as melanoma, head and neck, liver or kidney cancer. CDR3 coding DNA: TGCGCCAGCAGCTTGGCTCGAAATTATGATGAGCAGTTCTTC. This gives the protein CASSLARNYDEQFF.